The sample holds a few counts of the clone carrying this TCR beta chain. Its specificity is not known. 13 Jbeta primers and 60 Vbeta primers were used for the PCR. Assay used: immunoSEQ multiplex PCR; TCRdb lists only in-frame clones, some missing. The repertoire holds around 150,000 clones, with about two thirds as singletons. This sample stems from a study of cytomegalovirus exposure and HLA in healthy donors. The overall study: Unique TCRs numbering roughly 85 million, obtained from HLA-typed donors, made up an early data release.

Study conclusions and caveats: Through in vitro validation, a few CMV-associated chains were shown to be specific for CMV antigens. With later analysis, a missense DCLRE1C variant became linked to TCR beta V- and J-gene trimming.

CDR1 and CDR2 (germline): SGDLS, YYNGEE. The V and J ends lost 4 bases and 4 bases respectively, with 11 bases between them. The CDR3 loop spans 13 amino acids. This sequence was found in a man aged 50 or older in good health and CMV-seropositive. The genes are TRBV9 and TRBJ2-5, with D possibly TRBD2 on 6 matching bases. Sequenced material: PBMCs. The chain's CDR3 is CASSSGGGETQYF. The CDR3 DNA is TGTGCCAGCAGCTCCGGGGGAGGAGAGACCCAGTACTTC.